This T cell receptor beta chain was identified in a study of shared T cell receptors in the human thymus. Comment on this clone: The identical CDR3 is also encoded by other nucleotide sequences in the sample.

The CDR3 is 14 amino acids. V gave up 5 bases and J gave up 1 base; unmatched junction bases: 5. The germline CDR1 and CDR2 sequences are MDHEN and SYDVKM. Data came from immunoSEQ multiplex PCR; TCRdb stores just in-frame clones and leaves some out. Seen here are roughly 710,000 clones, approximately 85% observed once, and the top ten hold 0.0095% to 0.011%. The same data also went into a second study, on human thymus T cells. From that study: Donation was from healthy Finnish infants who were having corrective surgery that addressed congenital heart defects. Corrective cardiac surgery supplied the resected thymus tissue. Thymic and blood repertoires seemed to show skewed V and J gene use. As related research reported, thymic repertoires overlapped highly among unrelated individuals.

Sequencing used thymocytes. The sequence was collected from a girl less than two years old with a congenital heart defect. This chain links TRBV28 with TRBJ2-7; 7 positions agree with TRBD1. The CDR3 DNA follows: TGTGCCAGCAGTCCCCGGGACAGATCCTACGAGCAGTACTTC. Translation gives CASSPRDRSYEQYF.